The 2 T cell receptor beta chains in this list originate from one sample, sequenced in a study of cytomegalovirus exposure and HLA in healthy donors (dated by TCRdb to the late 2010s). Library preparation employed the immunoSEQ multiplex PCR assay. The multiplex PCR relied on a mix of 60 forward primers for TCR Vbeta segments and 13 reverse primers for TCR Jbeta segments. This is the immuneACCESS table as TCRdb keeps it, with only in-frame sequences that have V and J called. A part of the clones is gone; compared with another copy, unresolved V genes explain less than half, and the rest is unexplained. The sample includes fewer than 180,000 clones, with 55% to 70% observed a single time. The biggest ten clones account for approximately 7% of the sample. Material: PBMCs. All receptors derive from a woman in her fifties or sixties in good health and CMV-seropositive.

The gene calls are TRBV5-1 and TRBJ2-7; TRBD1 matches at 9 bases. The trim removed 4 bases at V and 0 bases at J, leaving 8 bases unmatched. The CDR3 runs to 16 residues. Germline CDR1 and CDR2: SGHRS and YFSETQ. The CDR3 loop reads CASSTRTGASSYEQYF. The CDR3 DNA is TGCGCCAGCAGCACCCGGACAGGGGCATCCTCCTACGAGCAGTACTTC. Based on the CDR3 plus reference TRBV5-1 and TRBJ2-7, the full variable domain is KAGVTQTPRYLIKTRGQQVTLSCSPISGHRSVSWYQQTPGQGLQFLFEYFSETQRNKGNFPGRFSGRQFSNSRSEMNVSTLELGDSALYLCASSTRTGASSYEQYFGPGTRLTVT.

The V call is TRBV15, the J call TRBJ2-3, with 9 bases fitting TRBD1. CDR3 length equals 16 residues. Per germline, CDR1 LNHNV and CDR2 YYDKDF (reference sequence). J gave up 5 bases and V 1 base, and 7 bases lay outside the gene matches. The CDR3, as DNA: TGTGCCACCAGCAGAGCCCTGACAGGGGGGATAGATACGCAGTATTTT. Translating gives CATSRALTGGIDTQYF.